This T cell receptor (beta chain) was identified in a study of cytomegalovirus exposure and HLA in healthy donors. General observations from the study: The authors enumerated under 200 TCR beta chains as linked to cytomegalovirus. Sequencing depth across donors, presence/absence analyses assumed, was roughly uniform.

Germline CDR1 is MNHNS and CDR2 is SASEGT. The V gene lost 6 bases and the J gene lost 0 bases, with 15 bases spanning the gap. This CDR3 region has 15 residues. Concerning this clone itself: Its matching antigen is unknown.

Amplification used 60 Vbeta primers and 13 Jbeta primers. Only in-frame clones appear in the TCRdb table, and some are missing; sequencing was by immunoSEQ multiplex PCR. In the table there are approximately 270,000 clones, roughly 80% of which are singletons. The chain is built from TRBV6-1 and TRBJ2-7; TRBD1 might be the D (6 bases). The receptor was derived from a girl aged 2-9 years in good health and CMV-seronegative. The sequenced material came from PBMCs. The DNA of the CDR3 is TGTGCCAGCAGAATAACATGGGACACCTCCTACGAGCAGTACTTC. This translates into CASRITWDTSYEQYF.